This TCR beta chain was captured by sequencing in a study of somatic mutations in cytotoxic T cells in rheumatoid arthritis. Deletions cut 1 base from V and 2 bases from J, with 18 bases between. The length of the CDR3 is 17 residues. Per the germline V gene, CDR1 is MGHRA and CDR2 is YSYEKL. Findings and caveats of the study: It was in rheumatoid arthritis patients, but not in healthy controls, that CD8+ clonality increased with age.

The repertoire was sequenced with immunoSEQ multiplex PCR; TCRdb's copy has only in-frame clones and lacks some. The profile shows about 13,000 clones, about 83% of them singletons. As regards this clone: Its antigen is unknown.

The rearrangement joins TRBV4-1 to TRBJ2-7; D gene unclear. This receptor was obtained from an adult with rheumatoid arthritis. Input material: CD8+ T cells sorted from blood. The DNA of the CDR3 is TGCGCCAGCAGCCAAGCCGCTGGCGGTGGTACCCCCTACGAGCAGTACTTC. Translating it yields CASSQAAGGGTPYEQYF.